Following are 21 T cell receptor beta chains from one sample sequenced in a study of shared clonotypes between healthy human individuals. TCRdb's table, derived via immunoSEQ multiplex PCR, lists solely in-frame clones and lacks some. This sample has under 1,100,000 clones, with more than 60% found just once. Sequencing input: memory CD4+ T cells sorted from blood. This sample's subset: CD45RA-negative fraction. These TCRs come from a man younger than 30 in good health.

The genes are TRBV4-1 and TRBJ2-1; 9 positions agree with TRBD2. The V gene's germline CDR1 is MGHRA and CDR2 YSYEKL. V was clipped by 3 bases and J by 7 bases; unmatched bases: 10. This CDR3 has 16 residues. The chain's CDR3 is CASSHLGTSSANEQFF. The CDR3 DNA sequence: TGCGCCAGCAGCCATCTCGGGACTAGCAGTGCGAATGAGCAGTTCTTC.

This clone has a handful of counts. This chain joins TRBV27 and TRBJ2-3; 10 nucleotides align to TRBD1. CDR3 size: 16 residues. Germline V lookup: CDR1 MNHEY, CDR2 SMNVEV (reference sequence). Trimming at V came to 6 bases and at J to 4 bases, leaving 10 bases not matched to a gene. CDR3 in amino acids: CASSLLGQGKADTQYF. The DNA of the CDR3 is TGTGCCAGCAGCTTACTGGGACAGGGGAAGGCAGATACGCAGTATTTT.

The chain recombines TRBV30 with TRBJ1-3; unclear D gene. The CDR3 runs to 14 residues. V gave up 7 bases and J gave up 0 bases, with 13 bases separating them. Germline CDR1 and CDR2: GTSNPN and SVGIG (reference sequence). CDR3 nucleotide sequence: TGTGCCTCAGGACTAATCAGCTCTGGAAACACCATATATTTT. It translates to CASGLISSGNTIYF.

A word on this clone: Possible read error: a much larger clone is one base away. The V gene is TRBV7-8, the J gene TRBJ2-1; 7 nucleotides match TRBD2. V dropped 1 base and J dropped 0; count of bases not matched to a gene: 3. CDR1 and CDR2 from the germline V gene are SGHVS and FQNEAQ. The CDR3 spans 16 residues. Here the CDR3 DNA reads TGTGCCAGCAGCTTAGAGGGCGGGAGCTCCTACAATGAGCAGTTCTTC. This encodes CASSLEGGSSYNEQFF.

About this clone: At one boundary the junction diverges from the germline segment, which might be a read error. The rearrangement joins TRBV5-1 to TRBJ2-5; no firm D call. CDR3 length: 12 residues. Germline V gene sequence: CDR1 SGHRS, CDR2 YFSETQ. The CDR3 region has the DNA TGCGCCAGCAGTTTGGGTAGAGAGACCCAGTACTTC. It encodes CASSLGRETQYF.

The V and J genes are TRBV5-6 and TRBJ1-2, with D uncertain. This CDR3 is built from 13 residues. V was shortened by 5 bases and J by 2 bases, with 10 bases between the two germline ends. Germline assignment: CDR1 SGHDT and CDR2 YYEEEE. The CDR3 DNA reads as TGTGCCAGCAGTCGGCCTTTAAACTATGGCTACACCTTC. Protein sequence: CASSRPLNYGYTF.

The CDR3 nucleotides are TGTGCCAGCAGTTATCGCAGGGGCACTAATGAAAAACTGTTTTTT. It translates to CASSYRRGTNEKLFF. The rearrangement uses TRBV6-5 and TRBJ1-4, with D possibly matching TRBD1 (6 bases). The CDR3 is 15 amino acids. V shed 3 bases and J shed 2 bases, with 10 bases lying between them. The germline CDR1 and CDR2 sequences are MNHEY and SVGAGI.

The V call is TRBV18, the J call TRBJ2-5, with D possibly TRBD2 on 5 matching bases. This CDR3 region has 13 residues. Trimming took 6 bases from V and 1 from J, leaving 9 bases between them. Germline V gene sequence: CDR1 KGHSH, CDR2 LQKENI. CDR3 DNA sequence: TGTGCCAGCTCGGAGGTATCCCAAGAGACCCAGTACTTC. Its translation: CASSEVSQETQYF.

This rearrangement joins TRBV7-9 to TRBJ1-1; D not resolved. Germline CDR1 reads SEHNR; CDR2 reads FQNEAQ (reference sequence). With 4 bases removed from V and 1 base from J, the gap between germline ends came to 7 bases. CDR3 size: 13 residues. The CDR3 loop reads CASSYKKNTEAFF. CDR3 in DNA: TGTGCCAGCAGCTATAAGAAGAACACTGAAGCTTTCTTT.

This clone was seen a handful of times. The V gene is TRBV4-1, the J gene TRBJ2-5; no clear D gene. The CDR3 is made up of 15 amino acids. The V and J ends lost 0 bases and 5 bases respectively, with 13 bases between them. Looked up from germline, CDR1 is MGHRA and CDR2 is YSYEKL. CDR3 nucleotides: TGCGCCAGCAGCCAAGAATGGCCAACGCGGGAGACCCAGTACTTC. Amino acid sequence: CASSQEWPTRETQYF.

This chain uses TRBV4-1 with TRBJ2-3, with 7 positions matching TRBD1. The CDR3 spans 15 residues. V shed 4 bases and J 1 base; nucleotides not matched to a gene: 5. The germline CDR1 and CDR2 sequences are MGHRA and YSYEKL. CDR3 DNA sequence: TGCGCCAGCAGCCGCCAGGGGGTAGGCACAGATACGCAGTATTTT. This sequence encodes CASSRQGVGTDTQYF.

This chain joins TRBV6-6 and TRBJ2-2; the D is unclear. The CDR3 is 15 residues long. Germline assignment: CDR1 MNHNY and CDR2 SVGAGI (reference sequence). V lost 8 bases, J lost 0 bases, and 13 bases lay in between. The CDR3 protein is CASLGRPTNTGELFF. The CDR3 nucleotides read TGTGCCAGCCTAGGCCGGCCGACGAACACCGGGGAGCTGTTTTTT.

The rearrangement links TRBV5-1 to TRBJ2-3, with D possibly TRBD2 on 5 matching bases. Trimming took 7 bases from V and 1 from J, leaving 16 bases between them. CDR3 size: 15 residues. Germline assignment: CDR1 SGHRS and CDR2 YFSETQ. The CDR3 protein is CASGEYIGGTDTQYF. The CDR3 DNA reads as TGCGCCAGCGGGGAATATATCGGGGGCACAGATACGCAGTATTTT.

This clone occurred a few times. The chain links TRBV28 to TRBJ2-2; weak D call: TRBD1 (6 bases). The CDR3 consists of 15 residues. V shed 5 bases and J shed 4 bases, with 14 bases lying between them. In germline, CDR1 is MDHEN, CDR2 SYDVKM. The CDR3 loop is CASSQTGIGTGELFF. The DNA for the CDR3 is TGTGCCAGCAGTCAAACAGGGATCGGCACCGGGGAGCTGTTTTTT. Filled out from reference TRBV28 and TRBJ2-2, the complete variable domain reads DVKVTQSSRYLVKRTGEKVFLECVQDMDHENMFWYRQDPGLGLRLIYFSYDVKMKEKGDIPEGYSVSREKKERFSLILESASTNQTSMYLCASSQTGIGTGELFFGEGSRLTVL.

Details on this clone: Other DNA sequences in this specimen translate into the identical CDR3. V and J are TRBV9 and TRBJ2-3; D unclear. Trimming cost V 6 bases and J 0 bases, with 11 bases left between them. In germline, CDR1 is SGDLS, CDR2 YYNGEE. The CDR3 has 14 residues. This CDR3 is CASKGSLSTDTQYF. The CDR3 nucleotides read TGTGCCAGCAAAGGTAGTTTAAGCACAGATACGCAGTATTTT.

The rearrangement links TRBV19 to TRBJ2-1, with a possible D match to TRBD2 (5 bases). Trimming pared 7 bases from V and 3 bases from J, leaving 16 bases between. This CDR3 comprises 15 residues. CDR1 is LNHDA, CDR2 SQIVND, per germline (reference sequence). The CDR3 sequence: CASTPNSGFYNEQFF. CDR3 DNA sequence: TGTGCCAGTACCCCAAACTCGGGGTTCTACAATGAGCAGTTCTTC.

This clone showed up many times. The chain employs TRBV27 and TRBJ2-7; 14 nucleotides line up with TRBD2. Unmatched junction bases numbered 8, after V lost 2 bases and J lost 5 bases. This CDR3 has 17 amino acids. From germline, CDR1 is MNHEY and CDR2 SMNVEV (reference sequence). The CDR3 coding sequence is TGTGCCAGCAGTTTAGTCGGACTAGCGGGAGGAGAAGACGAGCAGTACTTC. As protein: CASSLVGLAGGEDEQYF.

The chain recombines TRBV23-1 with TRBJ2-7; D not certain. TRBV23-1 is placed among ORFs of uncertain function. This CDR3 contains 13 residues. V was clipped by 3 bases and J by 3 bases, with 9 bases between them. CDR3 loop: CASSQGKDYEQYF. The DNA of the CDR3 is TGCGCCAGCAGTCAGGGGAAGGACTACGAGCAGTACTTC.

This clone has a single count. The chain recombines TRBV5-1 with TRBJ2-2; 7 bases are shared with TRBD2. The CDR3 runs 15 residues. Germline V CDR1 and CDR2: SGHRS, YFSETQ. V dropped 5 bases and J dropped 0; count of bases not matched to a gene: 4. The CDR3 sequence: CASRSTSANTGELFF. Here the CDR3 DNA reads TGCGCCAGCAGATCCACTAGCGCGAACACCGGGGAGCTGTTTTTT.

This chain uses TRBV5-6 with TRBJ2-7; D ambiguous. The germline V gene encodes CDR1 SGHDT and CDR2 YYEEEE. Trimming took 2 bases from V and 3 from J, leaving 12 bases between them. This CDR3 is 14 amino acids long. The CDR3 coding sequence is TGTGCCAGCAGCTTTTTCCCCGGGCTCTACGAGCAGTACTTC. It yields the protein CASSFFPGLYEQYF.

The chain couples TRBV5-4 to TRBJ2-7; D is uncertain. Germline V gene sequence: CDR1 SGHNT, CDR2 YYREEE (reference sequence). V dropped 9 bases and J dropped 0 bases, with 13 bases sitting between them. This CDR3 is 13 amino acids long. This CDR3 reads CATKDRSSYEQYF. CDR3 coding DNA: TGTGCCACGAAAGACCGGAGCTCCTACGAGCAGTACTTC.